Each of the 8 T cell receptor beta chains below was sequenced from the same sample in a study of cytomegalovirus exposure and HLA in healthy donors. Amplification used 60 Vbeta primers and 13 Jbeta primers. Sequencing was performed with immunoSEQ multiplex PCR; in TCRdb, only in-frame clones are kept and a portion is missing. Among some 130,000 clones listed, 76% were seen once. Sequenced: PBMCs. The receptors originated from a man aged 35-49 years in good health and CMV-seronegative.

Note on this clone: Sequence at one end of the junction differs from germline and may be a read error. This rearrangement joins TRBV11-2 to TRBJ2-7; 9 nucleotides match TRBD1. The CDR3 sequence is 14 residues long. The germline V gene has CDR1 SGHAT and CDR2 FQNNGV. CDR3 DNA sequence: TGTGCCAGCAGCTTATCTCGGACAGGGGAGGAACTACACTTC. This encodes CASSLSRTGEELHF.

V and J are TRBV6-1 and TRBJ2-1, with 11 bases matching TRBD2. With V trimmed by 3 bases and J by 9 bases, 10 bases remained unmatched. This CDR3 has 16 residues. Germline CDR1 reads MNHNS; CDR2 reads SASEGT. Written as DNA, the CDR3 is TGTGCCAGCAGTGACCAAGCACTAGCGGGAGATACTGAGCAGTTCTTC. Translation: CASSDQALAGDTEQFF.

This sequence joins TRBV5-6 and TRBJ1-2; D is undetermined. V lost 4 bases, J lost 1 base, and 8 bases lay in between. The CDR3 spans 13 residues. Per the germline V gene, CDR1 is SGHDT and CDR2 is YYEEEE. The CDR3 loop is CASSGGLNYGYTF. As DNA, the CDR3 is TGTGCCAGCAGCGGCGGCCTTAACTATGGCTACACCTTC.

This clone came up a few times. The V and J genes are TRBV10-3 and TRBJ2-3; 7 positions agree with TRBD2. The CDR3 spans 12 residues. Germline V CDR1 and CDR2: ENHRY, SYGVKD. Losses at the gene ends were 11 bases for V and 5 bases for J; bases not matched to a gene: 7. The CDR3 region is CALGSGGDTQYF. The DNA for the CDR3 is TGTGCCCTCGGCTCGGGAGGAGATACGCAGTATTTT.

The DNA for the CDR3 is TGTGCCAGCAGGCGACCGGGACACGCGGGGGGGGAGCAGTACTTC. It specifies CASRRPGHAGGEQYF. The chain employs TRBV6-5 and TRBJ2-7; 9 nucleotides match TRBD2. The CDR3 length is 15 residues. CDR1 and CDR2 from the germline V gene are MNHEY and SVGAGI. J lost 7 bases, V lost 6 bases, and 13 bases had no gene match.

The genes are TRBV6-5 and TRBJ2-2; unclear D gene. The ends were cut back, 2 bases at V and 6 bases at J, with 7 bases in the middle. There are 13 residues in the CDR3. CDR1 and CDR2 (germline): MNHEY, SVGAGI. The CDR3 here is CASSYLVSGELFF. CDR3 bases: TGTGCCAGCAGTTACCTCGTGTCCGGGGAGCTGTTTTTT.

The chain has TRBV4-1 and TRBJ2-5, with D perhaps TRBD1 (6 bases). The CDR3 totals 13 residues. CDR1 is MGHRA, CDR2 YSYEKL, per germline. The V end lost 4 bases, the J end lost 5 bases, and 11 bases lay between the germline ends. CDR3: CASSPQGRETQYF. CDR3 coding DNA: TGCGCCAGCAGCCCACAGGGTCGGGAGACCCAGTACTTC.

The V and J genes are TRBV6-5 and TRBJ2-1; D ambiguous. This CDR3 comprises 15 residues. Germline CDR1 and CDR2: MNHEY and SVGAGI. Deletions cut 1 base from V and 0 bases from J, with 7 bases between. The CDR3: CASSYYSSSYNEQFF. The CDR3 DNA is TGTGCCAGCAGTTACTATAGTAGCTCCTACAATGAGCAGTTCTTC.